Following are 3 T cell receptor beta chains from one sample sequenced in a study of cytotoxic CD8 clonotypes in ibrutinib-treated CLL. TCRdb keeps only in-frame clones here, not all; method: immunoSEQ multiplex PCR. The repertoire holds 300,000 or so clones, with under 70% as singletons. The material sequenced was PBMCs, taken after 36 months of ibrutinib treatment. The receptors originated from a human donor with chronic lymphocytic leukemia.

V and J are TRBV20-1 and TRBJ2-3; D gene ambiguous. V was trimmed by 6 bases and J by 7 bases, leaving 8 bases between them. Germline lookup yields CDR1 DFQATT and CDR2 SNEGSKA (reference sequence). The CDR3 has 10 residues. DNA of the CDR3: TGCAGTGCCACTACAAATACGCAGTATTTT. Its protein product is CSATTNTQYF.

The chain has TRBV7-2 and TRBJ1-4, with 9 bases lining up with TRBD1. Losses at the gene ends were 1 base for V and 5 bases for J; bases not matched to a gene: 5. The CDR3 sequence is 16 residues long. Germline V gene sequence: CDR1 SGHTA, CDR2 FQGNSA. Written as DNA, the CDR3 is TGTGCCAGCAGCTTAGGGGTAGACAGGGGGAATGAAAAACTGTTTTTT. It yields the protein CASSLGVDRGNEKLFF.

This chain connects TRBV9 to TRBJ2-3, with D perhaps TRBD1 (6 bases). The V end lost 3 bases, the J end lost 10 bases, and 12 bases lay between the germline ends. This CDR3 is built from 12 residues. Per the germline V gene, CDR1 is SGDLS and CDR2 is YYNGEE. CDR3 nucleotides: TGTGCCAGCAGCGGCGACAGGTATCCGCAGTATTTT. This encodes CASSGDRYPQYF.